This passage covers 20 T cell receptor beta chains from one sample sequenced in a study of blood T cell repertoires in COVID-19. Sequenced by immunoSEQ multiplex PCR; TCRdb stores in-frame clones only, minus some. The table includes 62,000 or so clones, just over 85% detected once. The sequencing sample was made of peripheral blood. The source of these receptors is a human donor in a cohort sampled during active COVID-19.

This clone was counted once. V is TRBV2 and J is TRBJ1-4; perhaps TRBD1 as D (5 bases). Trimming stripped 6 bases from V and 0 bases from J, with 14 bases between. CDR1 and CDR2 (germline): SNHLY, FYNNEI. The CDR3 has 16 residues. The CDR3 region is CASRGDTGATNEKLFF. Written as DNA, the CDR3 is TGTGCCAGCAGGGGAGACACGGGGGCAACTAATGAAAAACTGTTTTTT. The entire variable domain, with the rest obtained from reference TRBV2 and TRBJ1-4, is as follows: EPEVTQTPSHQVTQMGQEVILRCVPISNHLYFYWYRQILGQKVEFLVSFYNNEISEKSEIFDDQFSVERPDGSNFTLKIRSTKLEDSAMYFCASRGDTGATNEKLFFGSGTQLSVL.

This clone showed up just a few times. This rearrangement joins TRBV21-1 to TRBJ1-5. TRBV21-1 is designated a pseudogene. The CDR3 has 14 residues. DNA for the CDR3: TGTGCCAGCCACCCGGGGGGGAGCAATCAGCCCCAGCATTTT. It is translated as CASHPGGSNQPQHF.

V usage is TRBV6-5 and J usage is TRBJ1-2, with D unclear. Germline lookup yields CDR1 MNHEY and CDR2 SVGAGI. This CDR3 is 15 amino acids long. Trimming left V 6 bases short and J 1 base short, with 15 bases between. CDR3 protein: CASSQPGSVNYGYTF. The CDR3 DNA reads as TGTGCCAGCAGCCAGCCGGGATCCGTTAACTATGGCTACACCTTC.

The V gene is TRBV7-9, the J gene TRBJ2-7, with 10 bases matching TRBD2. V dropped 4 bases and J dropped 0; count of bases not matched to a gene: 12. Germline V gene lookup returns CDR1 SEHNR and CDR2 FQNEAQ (reference sequence). There are 18 residues in the CDR3. The CDR3 region has the DNA TGTGCCAGCAGCTCGCTTGGGCTAGCGGGGGCTAACTCCTACGAGCAGTACTTC. Translating gives CASSSLGLAGANSYEQYF.

The chain combines TRBV7-9 with TRBJ2-7, with D possibly matching TRBD2 (5 bases). The CDR3 is made up of 13 amino acids. Germline CDR1 is SEHNR and CDR2 is FQNEAQ (reference sequence). Trimming shortened V by 2 bases and J by 6 bases, and 11 bases separated the two germline ends. The CDR3, as DNA: TGTGCCAGCAGCTTATCGGGGTGGGGCGAGCAGTACTTC. Protein sequence: CASSLSGWGEQYF.

This clone came up a few times. The chain is built from TRBV7-8 and TRBJ2-2, with D tentatively TRBD2 (6 bases). Germline V gene lookup returns CDR1 SGHVS and CDR2 FQNEAQ. CDR3 length equals 17 residues. Deletions cut 5 bases from V and 4 bases from J, with 20 bases between. Written as DNA, the CDR3 is TGTGCCAGCAGCCCAAAGGGCGGCGGGAAGGGCACCGGGGAGCTGTTTTTT. Translating it yields CASSPKGGGKGTGELFF.

V and J are TRBV18 and TRBJ1-5; 9 bases map to TRBD1. The CDR3 sequence is 15 residues long. The germline V gene has CDR1 KGHSH and CDR2 LQKENI. Trimming took 3 bases from V and 6 from J; bases not matched to a gene: 6. This chain's CDR3 is CASSPPGQGGQPQHF. DNA for the CDR3: TGTGCCAGCTCACCGCCGGGACAGGGTGGTCAGCCCCAGCATTTT.

The rearrangement uses TRBV2 and TRBJ1-2; no definite D call. Trimming cost V 8 bases and J 0 bases, with 16 bases left between them. The CDR3 consists of 15 residues. CDR1 is SNHLY and CDR2 is FYNNEI in the germline V gene. In DNA form, the CDR3 reads TGTGCCAGCGTTCGGGAAAGAAATGCTAACTATGGCTACACCTTC. Its protein is CASVRERNANYGYTF.

This chain uses TRBV7-8 with TRBJ2-3; 7 nucleotides align to TRBD2. V was clipped by 5 bases and J by 4 bases; unmatched bases: 15. The CDR3 runs to 17 residues. Germline assignment: CDR1 SGHVS and CDR2 FQNEAQ. The CDR3 coding sequence is TGTGCCAGCAGCGCCCGACCGGGACTAATGTCCCCAGATACGCAGTATTTT. Its protein is CASSARPGLMSPDTQYF.

The V gene is TRBV30, the J gene TRBJ2-7; TRBD2 might be the D (5 bases). V lost 8 bases, J lost 6 bases, and 17 bases lay in between. Germline V gene data show CDR1 as GTSNPN and CDR2 as SVGIG (reference sequence). The CDR3 totals 12 residues. CDR3 nucleotides: TGTGCCGGCAGGCGGGCTTCGGGCGAGCAGTACTTC. Encoded protein: CAGRRASGEQYF.

J is TRBJ2-2 and V is TRBV7-6; 7 nucleotides align to TRBD1. Trimming took 7 bases from V and 6 from J; bases not matched to a gene: 11. The CDR3 runs to 15 residues. The germline V gene has CDR1 SGHVS and CDR2 FNYEAQ. The DNA of the CDR3 is TGTGCCAGCACCAAGGACAGGTTTATGGCCGGGGAGCTGTTTTTT. As protein: CASTKDRFMAGELFF.

This chain uses TRBV3-1 (or the pseudogene TRBV3-2) with TRBJ1-5; possibly TRBD1 for D (5 bases). V shed 3 bases and J shed 3 bases, with 12 bases lying between them. Germline V gene data show CDR1 as LGHDT and CDR2 as YNNKEL (reference sequence). The CDR3 has 15 residues. CDR3 bases: TGTGCCAGCAGCCAGGCCCCAGGGCCCAATCAGCCCCAGCATTTT. Protein product: CASSQAPGPNQPQHF.

The chain links TRBV4-2 to TRBJ2-2; the match to TRBD2 covers 8 bases. CDR1 is LGHNA, CDR2 YNFKEQ, per germline. The CDR3 is 17 residues long. J gave up 6 bases and V 0 bases, and 9 bases lay outside the gene matches. The DNA for the CDR3 is TGTGCCAGCAGCCAAGATTATGGCAGCGGGAGAGCCGGGGAGCTGTTTTTT. Amino acid sequence: CASSQDYGSGRAGELFF.

This chain uses TRBV7-2 with TRBJ1-4, with 11 bases lining up with TRBD1. Germline lookup yields CDR1 SGHTA and CDR2 FQGNSA. V dropped 4 bases and J dropped 10; count of bases not matched to a gene: 5. This CDR3 is built from 14 residues. CDR3 loop: CASSWDRGSGKLFF. For the CDR3, the DNA is TGTGCCAGCAGCTGGGACAGGGGGTCGGGAAAACTGTTTTTT. The full variable domain, rest sourced from reference TRBV7-2 and TRBJ1-4, is GAGVSQSPSNKVTEKGKDVELRCDPISGHTALYWYRQSLGQGLEFLIYFQGNSAPDKSGLPSDRFSAERTGGSVSTLTIQRTQQEDSAVYLCASSWDRGSGKLFFGSGTQLSVL.

The chain joins TRBV6-5 to TRBJ1-1, with TRBD1 matching 9 bases. The V and J ends lost 7 bases and 5 bases, in that order; junction bases with no gene match: 5. The CDR3 spans 13 residues. Germline V gene data show CDR1 as MNHEY and CDR2 as SVGAGI. This CDR3 reads CASNRGQGTEAFF. CDR3 nucleotides: TGTGCCAGCAACAGGGGGCAGGGGACTGAAGCTTTCTTT.

The chain uses TRBV10-3 and TRBJ2-7, with 9 bases lining up with TRBD2. Germline CDR1 and CDR2: ENHRY and SYGVKD. The CDR3 spans 13 residues. V was pared by 7 bases and J by 4 bases, with 5 bases of the junction left unmatched. As DNA, the CDR3 is TGTGCCATCATGGGTAGCGGGAGTTACGAGCAGTACTTC. Protein product: CAIMGSGSYEQYF.

The chain couples TRBV5-8 to TRBJ2-7; TRBD2 matches 9 bases. With V trimmed by 4 bases and J by 5 bases, 10 bases remained unmatched. CDR3 size: 15 residues. Germline V lookup: CDR1 SGHTS, CDR2 YDEGEE. CDR3 DNA sequence: TGTGCCAGCAGCCCCGGGGTAGCGGGGGCTCACGAGCAGTACTTC. Its translation is CASSPGVAGAHEQYF.

This clone was seen once. The chain has TRBV2 and TRBJ2-7; 9 positions agree with TRBD1. This CDR3 spans 15 amino acids. J gave up 0 bases and V 5 bases, and 5 bases lay outside the gene matches. CDR1 is SNHLY and CDR2 is FYNNEI in the germline V gene. DNA for the CDR3: TGTGCCAGCAGTAATCCGGGACAGGGCTCCTACGAGCAGTACTTC. Residues: CASSNPGQGSYEQYF.

The chain joins TRBV4-1 to TRBJ2-3, with 13 bases lining up with TRBD2. Losses at the gene ends were 0 bases for V and 6 bases for J; bases not matched to a gene: 9. CDR3 length equals 18 residues. Germline CDR1 is MGHRA and CDR2 is YSYEKL. This CDR3 reads CASSQDKTSGRVRDTQYF. In DNA form, the CDR3 reads TGCGCCAGCAGCCAAGATAAAACTAGCGGGAGGGTAAGGGATACGCAGTATTTT.

This clone was recorded only once. The chain couples TRBV6-2 or TRBV6-3 to TRBJ2-7; weak D call: TRBD2 (5 bases). Trimming shortened V by 6 bases and J by 3 bases, and 15 bases separated the two germline ends. CDR1 is MNHEY, CDR2 SVGEGT, per germline. This CDR3 has 14 amino acids. CDR3 nucleotide sequence: TGTGCCAGCAGCCTAGGCCAGCGGTACTACGAGCAGTACTTC. Its translation is CASSLGQRYYEQYF.